The entry below describes one T cell receptor beta chain. Participants were placed into cohorts based on the clinical history they reported. No more than 2 weeks before study entry, exposed participants had met a case of COVID-19. This specimen comes from a study of blood T cell repertoires in COVID-19. At the level of the study: Samples came from the United States, Italy and Spain, spanning acute and convalescent COVID-19.

V was clipped by 5 bases and J by 3 bases, with 13 bases between them. The CDR3 is made up of 14 amino acids. CDR1 and CDR2 (germline): SGHTA, FQGNSA. How the authors handled the data: For nucleated cells, counts were estimated from reference gene primer amplification. Using immunoSEQ multiplex PCR, the repertoire was profiled, and TCRdb retains in-frame clones only, with some absent. The V and J calls and clone size are taken from that table; D and trimming were inferred from the DNA. In the table there are roughly 200,000 clones, under 90% of which are singletons. Sample: PBMCs or T cells enriched from blood (not recorded which). The chain couples TRBV7-2 to TRBJ1-2, with D perhaps matching TRBD1 (6 bases). The receptor comes from a woman aged 45-65 years who had been exposed to COVID-19. DNA of the CDR3: TGTGCCAGCAGCAGCAGGGGCCTTTACTATGGCTACACCTTC. Its protein is CASSSRGLYYGYTF.